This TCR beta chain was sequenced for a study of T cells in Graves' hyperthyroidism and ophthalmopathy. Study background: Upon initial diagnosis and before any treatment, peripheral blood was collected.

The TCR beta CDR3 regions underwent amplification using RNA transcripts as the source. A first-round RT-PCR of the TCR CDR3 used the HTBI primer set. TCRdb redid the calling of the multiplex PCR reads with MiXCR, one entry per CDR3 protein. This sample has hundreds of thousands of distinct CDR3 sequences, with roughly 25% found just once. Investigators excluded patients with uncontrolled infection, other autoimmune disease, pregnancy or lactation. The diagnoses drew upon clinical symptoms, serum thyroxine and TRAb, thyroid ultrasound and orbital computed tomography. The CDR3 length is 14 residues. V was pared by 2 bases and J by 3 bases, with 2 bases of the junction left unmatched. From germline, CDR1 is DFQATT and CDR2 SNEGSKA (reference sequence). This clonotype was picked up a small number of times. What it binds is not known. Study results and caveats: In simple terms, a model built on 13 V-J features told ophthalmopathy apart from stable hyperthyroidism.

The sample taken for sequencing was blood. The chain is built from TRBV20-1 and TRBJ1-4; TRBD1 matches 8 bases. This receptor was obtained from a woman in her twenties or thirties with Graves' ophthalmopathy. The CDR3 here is CSARQGAANEKLFF. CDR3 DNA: TGCAGTGCTAGACAGGGGGCAGCTAATGAAAAACTGTTTTTT.